Detailed here is one TCR beta chain. Its antigen is still unknown. The data originate from a study of identical twins. Study-wide findings and caveats: High-abundance cord blood beta clonotypes had fewer insertions; memory repertoires showed none. Out-of-frame alpha sequences shared by twins were enriched for low generation probability.

cDNA molecules carried unique molecular identifiers, and template switching added a universal primer site. From the 5' RACE reads, TCRdb called clonotypes with MiXCR, one entry per CDR3 protein. This sample carries 600,000 to 800,000 distinct CDR3 sequences, approximately 22% of them seen once, and the ten largest clones take over 4%. The germline V gene encodes CDR1 DFQATT and CDR2 SNEGSKA (reference sequence). Trimming shortened V by 5 bases and J by 4 bases, and 14 bases separated the two germline ends. CDR3 length: 13 residues. These records were also assigned to another study, of T cells expressing NK-cell markers.

Material for sequencing was PBMCs. This chain links TRBV20-1 with TRBJ1-1; the D gene is possibly TRBD1 (6 bases). This receptor was identified in a woman between 18 and 29 years old in good health. This chain's CDR3 is CSALGGGVTEAFF. DNA of the CDR3: TGCAGTGCTTTGGGAGGGGGGGTCACTGAAGCTTTCTTT.